Reported below is one T cell receptor beta chain. Its antigen remains unknown. The CDR3 covers 15 residues. Germline CDR1 reads MDHEN; CDR2 reads SYDVKM. The V and J ends lost 2 bases and 4 bases respectively, with 12 bases between them. The data originate from a study of OX40 agonist ivuxolimab in advanced cancers. Study at large: Patients got intravenous ivuxolimab at 0.01 to 10 mg/kg every 2 weeks.

Measured with immunoSEQ multiplex PCR; TCRdb has only the in-frame clones, and not every one. This sample has tens of thousands of clones; more than 85% occur once, and the top ten carry over 9.5%. Study-wide findings and caveats: The investigators did not determine what antigen specificity the expanded peripheral T cells had.

Specimen: CD4+ or CD8+ T cells sorted from blood, collected in a trial of the OX40 agonist ivuxolimab. The chain links TRBV28 to TRBJ1-5, with D possibly TRBD1 on 5 matching bases. The clonotype originates from an adult with an advanced solid tumor such as melanoma, head and neck, liver or kidney cancer. The CDR3 reads CASSLRSAGNQPQHF. The DNA of the CDR3 is TGTGCCAGCAGTTTACGGTCGGCAGGGAATCAGCCCCAGCATTTT.